A selection of T cell receptor beta chains follows, all from one sample in a study of T cell changes during pregnancy in multiple sclerosis. The assay was immunoSEQ multiplex PCR, and TCRdb's table has in-frame clones only and misses some. The sample holds fewer than 45,000 clones; about 89% are singletons and the top ten take 0.45% to 0.6%. The specimen comprised CD4+ T cells from peripheral blood mononuclear cells, sampled in the first trimester of pregnancy. These receptors all come from a female donor with multiple sclerosis, enrolled in a pregnancy study. The CDR3 runs from the conserved cysteine through the conserved F or W. Fields, in order: clone size, J gene, D gene, V gene, CDR3 protein, CDR3 DNA. A D gene is named only where the DNA matches it firmly. Clone size, where shown, is once, few, many, or a class for clones that have expanded.

NA	TRBJ2-3	TRBD1	TRBV5-1	CACGQGASDTQYF	TGCGCCTGTGGACAGGGGGCTTCAGATACGCAGTATTTT
NA	TRBJ2-5	NA	TRBV4-2	CASSQAGVQETQYF	TGTGCCAGCAGCCAAGCGGGGGTCCAAGAGACCCAGTACTTC
NA	TRBJ1-4	TRBD1	TRBV19	CASSPRTGGNEKLFF	TGTGCCAGTAGTCCTCGGACAGGGGGCAATGAAAAACTGTTTTTT
NA	TRBJ1-2	TRBD1	TRBV18	CASSQFREQQGRGGYTF	TGTGCCAGCTCACAGTTCCGAGAGCAACAGGGGCGGGGTGGCTACACCTTC
few	TRBJ1-5	NA	TRBV27	CASSLRGGPLDNQPQHF	TGTGCCAGCAGTTTAAGGGGGGGCCCCCTTGACAATCAGCCCCAGCATTTT
NA	TRBJ2-2	NA	TRBV7-2	CASSLSAGELFF	TGTGCCAGCAGCTTATCCGCCGGGGAGCTGTTTTTT
NA	TRBJ1-1	TRBD1	TRBV7-9	CASSLASGTGSFKNTEAFF	TGTGCCAGCAGCTTAGCCTCCGGGACAGGGTCGTTTAAGAACACTGAAGCTTTCTTT
once	TRBJ1-5	NA	TRBV25-1	CASSEGGGQPQHF	TGTGCCAGCAGTGAAGGAGGCGGTCAGCCCCAGCATTTT
NA	TRBJ2-1	TRBD2	TRBV27	CASSIRLAGANEQFF	TGTGCCAGCAGTATACGACTAGCGGGAGCGAATGAGCAGTTCTTC
once	TRBJ2-2	NA	TRBV5-1	CASSGSGEELFF	TGCGCCAGCAGCGGATCAGGGGAGGAGCTGTTTTTT
NA	TRBJ2-1	NA	TRBV6-1	CASGRSDNEQFF	TGTGCCAGCGGTCGGAGCGACAATGAGCAGTTCTTC
NA	TRBJ2-1	NA	TRBV18	CASSPLGGPHEQFF	TGTGCCAGCTCACCACTCGGAGGGCCCCATGAGCAGTTCTTC
NA	TRBJ1-4	NA	TRBV5-6	CASSSNRLDNEKLFF	TGTGCCAGCAGCTCCAACAGGCTAGATAATGAAAAACTGTTTTTT
once	TRBJ1-5	TRBD1	TRBV4-2	CASSQNRGGNQPQHF	TGTGCCAGCAGCCAAAACAGGGGTGGCAATCAGCCCCAGCATTTT
NA	TRBJ2-7	TRBD1	TRBV19	CASSIPDRGSYEQYF	TGTGCCAGTAGTATTCCGGACAGGGGTTCCTACGAGCAGTACTTC
NA	TRBJ2-7	TRBD2	TRBV11-2	CASLLAGGDEQYF	TGTGCCAGCCTGTTGGCGGGAGGCGACGAGCAGTACTTC
NA	TRBJ1-6	NA	TRBV30	CAWRLGTLSSPLHF	TGTGCCTGGCGCCTCGGGACTCTTAGTTCACCCCTCCACTTT
NA	TRBJ2-6	TRBD1	TRBV19	CASSRDRTLSGANVLTF	TGTGCCAGTAGTCGGGACAGAACCCTCTCTGGGGCCAACGTCCTGACTTTC
NA	TRBJ2-1	TRBD1	TRBV9	CASSARDSQVYNEQFF	TGTGCCAGCAGCGCTCGGGACAGCCAAGTCTACAATGAGCAGTTCTTC
NA	TRBJ2-7	NA	TRBV19	CASSIDRPHEQYF	TGTGCCAGTAGTATAGACAGGCCCCACGAGCAGTACTTC
NA	TRBJ1-3	NA	TRBV11-2	CASSEYILAGNTIYF	TGTGCCAGCAGCGAATATATACTCGCTGGAAACACCATATATTTT
NA	TRBJ1-2	TRBD1	TRBV4-2	CASSSGQGAGGYTF	TGTGCCAGCAGTTCGGGACAGGGGGCCGGTGGCTACACCTTC
NA	TRBJ2-5	TRBD2	TRBV5-4	CASSQTSGGQETQYF	TGTGCCAGCAGCCAGACTAGCGGGGGCCAAGAGACCCAGTACTTC
NA	TRBJ2-6	NA	TRBV5-6	CASSPGWGQPGANVLTF	TGTGCCAGCAGCCCCGGCTGGGGGCAGCCTGGGGCCAACGTCCTGACTTTC
NA	TRBJ1-1	NA	TRBV6-1	CASSRSRGTEAFF	TGTGCCAGCAGTCGTTCCAGGGGCACTGAAGCTTTCTTT
NA	TRBJ1-2	TRBD1	TRBV27	CASSLFYHTGGHGYTF	TGTGCCAGCAGTTTATTCTATCATACAGGGGGCCACGGCTACACCTTC
NA	TRBJ1-1	NA	TRBV18	CASSPPRPGVLNTEAFF	TGTGCCAGCTCACCACCGAGGCCAGGGGTGTTGAACACTGAAGCTTTCTTT
NA	TRBJ2-1	TRBD1	TRBV6-5	CASSWGQGAYDEQFF	TGTGCCAGCAGTTGGGGACAGGGGGCTTACGATGAGCAGTTCTTC
NA	TRBJ2-6	NA	TRBV19	CASRTGRETNVLTF	TGTGCCAGTAGAACAGGGAGAGAGACCAACGTCCTGACTTTC
few	TRBJ1-1	TRBD1	TRBV27	CASSFSGKGTVNTEAFF	TGTGCCAGCAGTTTTTCGGGGAAAGGGACAGTGAACACTGAAGCTTTCTTT
few	TRBJ2-2	NA	TRBV7-6	CASSRSTDSTGELFF	TGTGCCAGCAGCCGAAGCACCGACAGCACCGGGGAGCTGTTTTTT
NA	TRBJ2-2	TRBD2	TRBV4-2	CASSQDRLAGGTGELFF	TGTGCCAGCAGCCAAGATAGGCTAGCGGGGGGTACGGGGGAGCTGTTTTTT
NA	TRBJ2-7	NA	TRBV2	CASRQVVFSEQYF	TGTGCCAGTCGACAGGTGGTATTTTCCGAGCAGTACTTC
NA	TRBJ2-3	TRBD2	TRBV5-1	CASTQRGTTDTQYF	TGCGCCAGCACCCAGCGGGGGACCACAGATACGCAGTATTTT
NA	TRBJ2-7	NA	TRBV7-8	CASSLEGRTPTYEQYF	TGTGCCAGCAGCTTAGAGGGCCGGACACCGACCTACGAGCAGTACTTC
NA	TRBJ2-7	NA	TRBV5-1	CASSPLRGGPLYEQYF	TGCGCCAGCAGCCCGCTCCGCGGAGGGCCACTCTACGAGCAGTACTTC
NA	TRBJ1-1	NA	TRBV6-6	CASSLVNTEAFF	TGTGCCAGCAGTCTCGTGAACACTGAAGCTTTCTTT
NA	TRBJ2-5	NA	TRBV7-2	CASSLGLARETQYF	TGTGCCAGCAGCTTAGGGCTAGCTAGGGAGACCCAGTACTTC
NA	TRBJ2-7	TRBD2	TRBV7-3	CASSFTSGASYEQYF	TGTGCCAGCAGCTTTACCAGCGGGGCCAGCTACGAGCAGTACTTC
once	TRBJ1-2	NA	TRBV6-1	CASRMDSSANYGYTF	TGTGCCAGCAGGATGGACAGCTCAGCTAACTATGGCTACACCTTC